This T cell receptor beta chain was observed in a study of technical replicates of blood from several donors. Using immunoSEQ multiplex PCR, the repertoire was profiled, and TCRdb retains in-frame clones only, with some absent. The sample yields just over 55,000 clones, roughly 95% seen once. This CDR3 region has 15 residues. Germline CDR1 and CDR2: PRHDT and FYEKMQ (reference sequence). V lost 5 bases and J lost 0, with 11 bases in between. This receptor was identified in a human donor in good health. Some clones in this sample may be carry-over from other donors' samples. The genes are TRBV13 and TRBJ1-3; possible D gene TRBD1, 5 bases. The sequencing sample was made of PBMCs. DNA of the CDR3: TGTGCCAGCAGCCTGGACACTCTCTCTGGAAACACCATATATTTT. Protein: CASSLDTLSGNTIYF.